This T cell receptor (beta chain) derives from a study of blood T cell repertoires in COVID-19. Across the whole study: The United States, Italy and Spain were the sources of the acute and convalescent COVID-19 samples. PBMCs, B-cell-depleted T cells, or T cells were the source of the cDNA or gDNA that made up the material.

V gave up 5 bases and J gave up 1 base, with 9 bases separating them. CDR1 is SGHTA, CDR2 FQGTGA, per germline. CDR3 length equals 14 residues. Original handling: Estimation of nucleated cell counts was performed using reference gene primer amplification. TCRdb's table, derived via immunoSEQ multiplex PCR, lists solely in-frame clones and lacks some. V and J calls and clone size are those listed in that table; D and trimming were worked out from the DNA. The sample has 200,000 to 250,000 clones; around 80% are singletons. The V and J genes are TRBV7-3 and TRBJ2-1; D remains ambiguous. This TCR was recovered from a woman of 80 years or more with active or convalescent COVID-19. Sequenced input: peripheral blood. The CDR3 coding sequence is TGTGCCAGCAGCCTCGACGGGTCCTACAATGAGCAGTTCTTC. The encoded protein is CASSLDGSYNEQFF.